The 32 T cell receptor beta chains below come from one sample, sequenced in a study of a mutant IDH1 vaccine in newly diagnosed glioma. For these TCRs, the target antigens are not known. TCRdb's table, derived via immunoSEQ multiplex PCR, lists solely in-frame clones and lacks some. The sample records 50,000 to 60,000 clones, 75% to 95% being singletons. Time point defined: week 11, during vaccination. The vaccine gave 300 ug of a 20-mer mutant IDH1 peptide subcutaneously per dose. The sample in question was PBMCs, obtained from a glioma patient whose treatment included an IDH1 peptide vaccine. The receptors come from a man aged 45-60 years with glioma.

The table lists this clone with a count of one. The V and J genes are TRBV28 and TRBJ1-1, with a possible D match to TRBD1 (5 bases). The CDR3 runs 14 residues. Per germline, CDR1 MDHEN and CDR2 SYDVKM. Trimming shortened V by 6 bases and J by 1 base, and 12 bases separated the two germline ends. The CDR3: CASSSGGANTEAFF. The DNA for the CDR3 is TGTGCCAGCAGCTCTGGAGGGGCGAACACTGAAGCTTTCTTT.

The CDR3 region has the DNA TGTGCCAGCAGCCTTGGGGGCGCGGAAAACACCATATATTTT. Its protein product is CASSLGGAENTIYF. V and J are TRBV9 and TRBJ1-3; D perhaps matches TRBD1 (6 bases). CDR1 and CDR2 (germline): SGDLS, YYNGEE. The CDR3 extends over 14 amino acids. Trimming removed 4 bases at V and 6 bases at J, with 14 bases between.

This clone appeared a single time. V is TRBV19 and J is TRBJ2-3; 9 bases line up with TRBD1. Looked up from germline, CDR1 is LNHDA and CDR2 is SQIVND (reference sequence). Trimming cost V 5 bases and J 4 bases; bases outside gene matches: 4. The CDR3 has 14 amino acids. This CDR3 is CASSLRTGADTQYF. CDR3 DNA: TGTGCCAGTAGTTTACGGACAGGGGCAGATACGCAGTATTTT.

The chain has TRBV30 and TRBJ2-5; D is unresolved. Germline V gives CDR1 GTSNPN, CDR2 SVGIG (reference sequence). The V end was cut by 3 bases, the J end by 4 bases, with 12 bases between. The CDR3 contains 13 residues. The CDR3 DNA follows: TGTGCCTGGAGCGGCGTGGTGGTAGAGACCCAGTACTTC. Translated: CAWSGVVVETQYF.

The chain links TRBV19 to TRBJ2-3; 8 nucleotides agree with TRBD2. Germline V CDR1 and CDR2: LNHDA, SQIVND (reference sequence). There are 15 residues in the CDR3. J lost 0 bases, V lost 6 bases, and 5 bases had no gene match. For the CDR3, the DNA is TGTGCCAGTAGCAAGCGGGGGATGAGCACAGATACGCAGTATTTT. Residues: CASSKRGMSTDTQYF.

The J gene is TRBJ2-7, the V gene TRBV5-6; TRBD2 might be the D (5 bases). CDR1 is SGHDT and CDR2 is YYEEEE in the germline V gene. Deletions cut 1 base from V and 6 bases from J, with 8 bases between. The CDR3 extends over 12 amino acids. The CDR3 region has the DNA TGTGCCAGCAGCTTGCGAGGGTTCGAGCAGTACTTC. As protein: CASSLRGFEQYF.

This sequence joins TRBV5-1 and TRBJ2-7; 9 bases match TRBD1. Germline V gene lookup returns CDR1 SGHRS and CDR2 YFSETQ. The CDR3 totals 14 residues. V trimming: 3 bases; J trimming: 7 bases; junction bases outside the gene matches: 8. The CDR3 loop is CASSWGQGLVEQYF. CDR3 nucleotide sequence: TGCGCCAGCAGCTGGGGACAGGGCCTGGTGGAGCAGTACTTC.

This sequence joins TRBV6-5 and TRBJ1-4; D is uncertain. The germline V gene has CDR1 MNHEY and CDR2 SVGAGI. This CDR3 is built from 14 residues. The V gene lost 0 bases and the J gene lost 10 bases, with 12 bases spanning the gap. CDR3 residues: CASSYSRLSGKLFF. DNA of the CDR3: TGTGCCAGCAGTTACTCGAGACTAAGCGGAAAACTGTTTTTT.

This chain connects TRBV7-6 to TRBJ2-1; TRBD2 is a possible D gene (6 bases). The length of the CDR3 is 18 residues. Germline-derived CDR1 and CDR2 are SGHVS and FNYEAQ. Trimming stripped 2 bases from V and 1 base from J, with 18 bases between. The DNA of the CDR3 is TGTGCCAGCAGCTTATATCCCCCCCCGGGAGCTTCCTACAATGAGCAGTTCTTC. Translated: CASSLYPPPGASYNEQFF.

The chain has TRBV19 and TRBJ1-1; D ambiguous. The V gene lost 10 bases and the J gene lost 5 bases, with 17 bases spanning the gap. Germline CDR1 and CDR2: LNHDA and SQIVND (reference sequence). The CDR3 contains 13 residues. The CDR3: CATSDTRETEAFF. In nucleotides, the CDR3 is TGTGCCACGTCAGACACAAGGGAAACTGAAGCTTTCTTT.

The chain combines TRBV5-5 with TRBJ2-3; weak D call: TRBD1 (5 bases). CDR3 length equals 13 residues. V lost 0 bases and J lost 5, with 7 bases in between. Germline V CDR1 and CDR2: SGHKS, YYEKEE (reference sequence). CDR3 nucleotide sequence: TGTGCCAGCAGCTTGGGGGGCGTAGATACGCAGTATTTT. Its translation is CASSLGGVDTQYF.

The genes are TRBV10-3 and TRBJ1-2; D is unclear. V dropped 2 bases and J dropped 4 bases, with 20 bases sitting between them. The CDR3 contains 17 residues. CDR1 and CDR2 (germline): ENHRY, SYGVKD. Here the CDR3 reads CAISEGLGPKGGYGYTF. The CDR3 DNA reads TGTGCCATCAGTGAGGGCCTGGGTCCAAAAGGCGGCTATGGCTACACCTTC.

Only one count was recorded for this clone. The chain recombines TRBV4-2 with TRBJ1-3; D not certain. Trimming removed 4 bases at V and 0 bases at J, with 13 bases between. Germline values: CDR1 LGHNA, CDR2 YNFKEQ. The CDR3 contains 16 residues. This CDR3 is CASSPNDGLSGNTIYF. The CDR3 nucleotides read TGTGCCAGCAGCCCCAACGACGGACTCTCTGGAAACACCATATATTTT.

This clone was recorded only once. The V gene is TRBV2, the J gene TRBJ1-2, with 7 bases that match TRBD1. Germline lookup yields CDR1 SNHLY and CDR2 FYNNEI. Trimming removed 3 bases from V and 7 bases from J; junction bases left unmatched: 11. This CDR3 comprises 15 residues. In DNA, the CDR3 is TGTGCCAGCAGTGAGGGACAGTCTTTTCTTGTTGGCTACACCTTC. It is translated as CASSEGQSFLVGYTF.

The gene calls are TRBV18 and TRBJ2-1; 11 bases line up with TRBD1. This CDR3 is built from 16 residues. Looked up from germline, CDR1 is KGHSH and CDR2 is LQKENI. Trimming cost V 5 bases and J 5 bases; bases outside gene matches: 8. The CDR3 region is CASSEDRGRANNEQFF. CDR3 nucleotides: TGTGCCAGCTCAGAGGACAGGGGGCGGGCAAACAATGAGCAGTTCTTC.

This clone was detected once. V and J are TRBV28 and TRBJ1-1; D is ambiguous. This CDR3 contains 12 residues. V gave up 1 base and J gave up 6 bases, with 6 bases separating them. Germline CDR1 is MDHEN and CDR2 is SYDVKM. CDR3 in amino acids: CASSLSPSEAFF. CDR3 nucleotide sequence: TGTGCCAGCAGTTTATCTCCATCTGAAGCTTTCTTT. Full variable domain (missing parts from reference TRBV28 and TRBJ1-1): DVKVTQSSRYLVKRTGEKVFLECVQDMDHENMFWYRQDPGLGLRLIYFSYDVKMKEKGDIPEGYSVSREKKERFSLILESASTNQTSMYLCASSLSPSEAFFGQGTRLTVV.

The CDR3: CASQSPRGKLFF. The CDR3 nucleotides are TGTGCCAGTCAATCTCCAAGGGGGAAACTGTTTTTT. This rearrangement joins TRBV19 to TRBJ1-4, with D tentatively TRBD1 (6 bases). The CDR3 is 12 residues long. From germline, CDR1 is LNHDA and CDR2 SQIVND (reference sequence). Trimming left V 8 bases short and J 11 bases short, with 15 bases between.

The genes are TRBV7-9 and TRBJ1-6; TRBD1 might be the D (6 bases). The V end was cut by 6 bases, the J end by 6 bases, with 12 bases between. The CDR3 extends over 14 amino acids. CDR1 SEHNR and CDR2 FQNEAQ come from the germline V gene (reference sequence). As DNA, the CDR3 is TGTGCCAGCAGTCAGACAGGCGCTAATTCACCCCTCCACTTT. Translating it yields CASSQTGANSPLHF.

V and J are TRBV19 and TRBJ2-7; D call uncertain. The CDR3 extends over 14 amino acids. Germline V gene sequence: CDR1 LNHDA, CDR2 SQIVND (reference sequence). Trimming left V 0 bases short and J 2 bases short, with 8 bases between. The CDR3 nucleotides read TGTGCCAGTAGTATAGAACCGGATCCCTACGAGCAGTACTTC. Amino acid sequence: CASSIEPDPYEQYF.

The V and J genes are TRBV5-1 and TRBJ1-1, with 9 bases aligning to TRBD1. The CDR3 is 16 amino acids. Looked up from germline, CDR1 is SGHRS and CDR2 is YFSETQ. V gave up 3 bases and J gave up 3 bases; unmatched junction bases: 9. The CDR3: CASSSTGGEDHTEAFF. The CDR3, as DNA: TGCGCCAGCAGCTCAACAGGGGGCGAGGACCACACTGAAGCTTTCTTT.

The J gene is TRBJ2-3, the V gene TRBV6-1, with D possibly being TRBD1 or TRBD2 (6 bases each). V was trimmed by 2 bases and J by 5 bases, leaving 14 bases between them. This CDR3 spans 15 amino acids. Germline lookup yields CDR1 MNHNS and CDR2 SASEGT. CDR3 sequence (DNA): TGTGCCAGCAGTGAAATGGGGGGCCGCGGAGATACGCAGTATTTT. The encoded protein is CASSEMGGRGDTQYF.

The chain has TRBV7-9 and TRBJ2-2; 7 bases are a match to TRBD2. CDR1 is SEHNR, CDR2 FQNEAQ, per germline (reference sequence). The CDR3 extends over 14 amino acids. The V segment lost 1 base and the J segment 5 bases; nucleotides outside the gene matches: 1. CDR3 in DNA: TGTGCCAGCAGCTTAGGACTAGCTACCGGGGAGCTGTTTTTT. Amino acids: CASSLGLATGELFF.

As to this clone: Germline and junction disagree at one end, which may indicate a read error. The chain recombines TRBV7-7 with TRBJ2-5, with no clear D. From germline, CDR1 is SSHAT and CDR2 FNYEAQ (reference sequence). The CDR3 is 12 amino acids. CDR3 amino acids: CASSLESGTQYF. In DNA, the CDR3 is TGTGCTAGCAGCTTAGAATCGGGGACCCAGTACTTC.

V is TRBV6-5 and J is TRBJ2-5; TRBD2 aligns across 7 bases. CDR1 is MNHEY and CDR2 is SVGAGI in the germline V gene. Trimming at V came to 7 bases and at J to 1 base, leaving 6 bases not matched to a gene. There are 14 residues in the CDR3. The CDR3 is CASTGWGGQETQYF. For the CDR3, the DNA is TGTGCCAGCACCGGTTGGGGGGGCCAAGAGACCCAGTACTTC.

The chain joins TRBV28 to TRBJ1-5; TRBD1 matches 7 bases. Germline V gene lookup returns CDR1 MDHEN and CDR2 SYDVKM. The CDR3 has 17 amino acids. V dropped 4 bases and J dropped 3; count of bases not matched to a gene: 12. The DNA for the CDR3 is TGTGCCAGCAGTTCCGGAATCCGGGACAGATACAATCAGCCCCAGCATTTT. It specifies CASSSGIRDRYNQPQHF.

The CDR3 DNA reads as TGTGCCAGCAGCGCCCATAAGGGGACTAGCAGGGATACGCAGTATTTT. This gives the protein CASSAHKGTSRDTQYF. The chain links TRBV9 to TRBJ2-3; 9 bases line up with TRBD2. Germline assignment: CDR1 SGDLS and CDR2 YYNGEE. With V trimmed by 3 bases and J by 6 bases, 11 bases remained unmatched. The CDR3 spans 16 residues.

This clone was recorded once. This chain joins TRBV27 and TRBJ2-7; D may be TRBD1 or TRBD2 (6 bases each). The CDR3 is 15 amino acids. With 5 bases removed from V and 3 bases from J, the gap between germline ends came to 17 bases. Germline V gene lookup returns CDR1 MNHEY and CDR2 SMNVEV (reference sequence). The CDR3 coding sequence is TGTGCCAGCAGTGGCCCGGGCGAGGGGGGCTACGAGCAGTACTTC. It codes for CASSGPGEGGYEQYF.

This clone appeared a single time. This chain links TRBV29-1 with TRBJ2-6; no reliable D call. The CDR3 has 15 residues. Germline loops: CDR1 SQVTM, CDR2 ANQGSEA. V was shortened by 3 bases and J by 0 bases, with 9 bases between the two germline ends. The CDR3, as DNA: TGCAGCGTTGAGTCTGGGTACTCTGGGGCCAACGTCCTGACTTTC. Residues: CSVESGYSGANVLTF. The whole variable domain, remainder taken from reference TRBV29-1 and TRBJ2-6, is SAVISQKPSRDICQRGTSLTIQCQVDSQVTMMFWYRQQPGQSLTLIATANQGSEATYESGFVIDKFPISRPNLTFSTLTVSNMSPEDSSIYLCSVESGYSGANVLTFGAGSRLTVL.

The rearrangement links TRBV5-1 to TRBJ2-7, with 11 nucleotides matching TRBD2. Trimming at V came to 4 bases and at J to 5 bases, leaving 8 bases not matched to a gene. The CDR3 totals 15 residues. Germline CDR1 SGHRS, CDR2 YFSETQ. CDR3 nucleotide sequence: TGCGCCAGCAGCCCACTAGCGGGAGACTATCACGAGCAGTACTTC. It translates to CASSPLAGDYHEQYF.

This clone has only one observation. This chain links TRBV18 with TRBJ1-1; D is ambiguous. Trimming stripped 3 bases from V and 1 base from J, with 18 bases between. The CDR3 sequence is 17 residues long. Germline loops: CDR1 KGHSH, CDR2 LQKENI. CDR3 nucleotides: TGTGCCAGCTCACCCCAAGGACCTTCCTTTTCGAACACTGAAGCTTTCTTT. Residues: CASSPQGPSFSNTEAFF.

The chain recombines TRBV7-9 with TRBJ2-7; 10 bases fit TRBD1. The CDR3 is made up of 16 amino acids. Per germline, CDR1 SEHNR and CDR2 FQNEAQ (reference sequence). The V segment lost 5 bases and the J segment 3 bases; nucleotides outside the gene matches: 10. CDR3 in amino acids: CASSGNMGQGNYEQYF. The CDR3 region has the DNA TGTGCCAGCAGCGGAAACATGGGACAGGGGAACTACGAGCAGTACTTC.

The genes are TRBV7-2 and TRBJ2-7, with TRBD1 identical over 9 bases. CDR3 length: 15 residues. After removal of 2 bases from V and 6 bases from J, the junction contained 8 bases not matched to a gene. CDR1 and CDR2 (germline): SGHTA, FQGNSA. Here the CDR3 reads CASSLYTGQGFEQYF. The CDR3 nucleotides are TGTGCCAGCAGCTTATATACGGGACAGGGTTTCGAGCAGTACTTC.